This T cell receptor (beta chain) was identified in a study of CD8 T cells in Susac syndrome. Whole-study context: Active disease was present in about 6 of the sequenced Susac syndrome patients, whereas roughly 8 of them were in remission.

Patients with Susac syndrome showed fulfilment of recently defined diagnostic criteria for definite or probable disease. CDR1 and CDR2 from the germline V gene are SGHRS and YFSETQ. The CDR3 covers 14 residues. The V and J ends lost 1 base and 2 bases respectively, with 9 bases between them. Reverse transcription used about 0.5 to 1 ug RNA and random hexamers. TCRdb called the immunoSEQ multiplex PCR reads again in MiXCR, with one record for every CDR3 protein. This table holds about 190,000 distinct CDR3 sequences, around 95% found once. Material for sequencing was CD4+ T cells from PBMCs. The sequence came from a human donor with Susac syndrome. The V gene is TRBV5-1, the J gene TRBJ2-5; D call uncertain. In nucleotides, the CDR3 is TGCGCCAGCAGCTTGCCGGACGGACAAGAGACCCAGTACTTC. Translation gives CASSLPDGQETQYF. Supplemented by reference TRBV5-1 and TRBJ2-5, the full variable domain reads KAGVTQTPRYLIKTRGQQVTLSCSPISGHRSVSWYQQTPGQGLQFLFEYFSETQRNKGNFPGRFSGRQFSNSRSEMNVSTLELGDSALYLCASSLPDGQETQYFGPGTRLLVL.